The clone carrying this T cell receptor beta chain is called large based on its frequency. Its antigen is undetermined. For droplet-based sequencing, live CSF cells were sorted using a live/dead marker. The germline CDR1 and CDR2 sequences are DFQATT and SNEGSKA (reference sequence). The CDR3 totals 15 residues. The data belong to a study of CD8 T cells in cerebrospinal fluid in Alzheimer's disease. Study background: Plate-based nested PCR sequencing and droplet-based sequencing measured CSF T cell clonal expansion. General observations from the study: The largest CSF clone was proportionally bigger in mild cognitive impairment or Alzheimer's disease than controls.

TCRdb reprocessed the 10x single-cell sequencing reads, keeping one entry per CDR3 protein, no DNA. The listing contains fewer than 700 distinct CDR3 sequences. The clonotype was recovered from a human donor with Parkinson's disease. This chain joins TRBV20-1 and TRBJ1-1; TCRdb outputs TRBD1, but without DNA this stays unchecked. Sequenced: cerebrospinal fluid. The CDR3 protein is CSARSPDRGLSEAFF.